These T cell receptor beta chains were read from a single sample in a study of cytomegalovirus exposure and HLA in healthy donors. Clones were sequenced by immunoSEQ multiplex PCR, and TCRdb holds only the in-frame ones, with some missing. The data hold 210,000 or so clones, with 70% to 85% observed a single time. The specimen was PBMCs. The receptors were gathered from a woman aged 55-69 years in good health and CMV-seropositive. Each CDR3 is given with its conserved first and last residue. A D gene is named only where the DNA matches it firmly. Size values are once, few and many counts, or a class for expanded clones, and some rows have none.

J	size	V	D	DNA	CDR3
TRBJ2-7	.	TRBV4-1	.	TGCGCCTCCCCGGGGTTTAGGTACGAGCAGTACTTC	CASPGFRYEQYF
TRBJ2-3	.	TRBV7-9	TRBD1	TGTGCCAGCAGCCCCTCAAGGACAGGGCTCATGGATACGCAGTATTTT	CASSPSRTGLMDTQYF
TRBJ1-2	.	TRBV5-1	TRBD1	TGCGCCAGCAGCTTGGATACAGGGGGGCGTAGTGGCTACACCTTC	CASSLDTGGRSGYTF
TRBJ1-2	.	TRBV5-1	.	TGCGCCAGCAACCGAGGACAATCTAACTATGGCTACACCTTC	CASNRGQSNYGYTF
TRBJ2-3	few	TRBV5-5	TRBD1	TGTGCCAGCAGCGTTCGGGGACAGGGGGGACTAGATACGCAGTATTTT	CASSVRGQGGLDTQYF
TRBJ1-2	.	TRBV9	.	TGTGCCAGCAGCGTACCTGCCAGTTATGGCTACACCTTC	CASSVPASYGYTF
TRBJ2-5	.	TRBV11-2	.	TGTGCCAGCAGCTCAATTCGGGAGTCCAAAGGGACCCAGTACTTC	CASSSIRESKGTQYF
TRBJ2-3	.	TRBV5-6	.	TGTGCCAGCAGCTTGACGCGTAGCACAGATACGCAGTATTTT	CASSLTRSTDTQYF
TRBJ2-7	.	TRBV7-2	TRBD2	TGTGCCAGCAGCCGGGACTACCTTTACGAGCAGTACTTC	CASSRDYLYEQYF
TRBJ2-7	.	TRBV4-1	TRBD1	TGCGCCAGCAGCCAACCCGGGACAGGGGGCTCCTACGAGCAGTACTTC	CASSQPGTGGSYEQYF
TRBJ1-1	once	TRBV5-6	TRBD1	TGTGCCAGCAGCTTAAGATGGACAGGGGGTTTTTCTGAAGCTTTCTTT	CASSLRWTGGFSEAFF
TRBJ1-1	medium-sized	TRBV7-6	.	TGTGCCAGCAGCTTAGGCCAGTACACTGAAGCTTTCTTT	CASSLGQYTEAFF
TRBJ2-3	.	TRBV9	.	TGTGCCAGCAGCCTAGATCTAAGCACAGATACGCAGTATTTT	CASSLDLSTDTQYF
TRBJ1-4	.	TRBV5-1	.	TGCGCCAGCAGCCTCAACTGGAATGAAAAACTGTTTTTT	CASSLNWNEKLFF
TRBJ1-1	.	TRBV9	.	TGTGCCAGCAGCGTACAGGGGTGGAACACTGAAGCTTTCTTT	CASSVQGWNTEAFF
TRBJ2-2	.	TRBV6-4	.	TGTGCCAGCAAAAGTAGCGGGAACACCGGGGAGCTGTTTTTT	CASKSSGNTGELFF
TRBJ2-7	.	TRBV30	TRBD2	TGTGCCTGGAGCGGACTAGCGGGGGCCTACGAGCAGTACTTC	CAWSGLAGAYEQYF
TRBJ1-2	.	TRBV4-3	TRBD1	TGCGCCAGCAGCCAAGAACAGGGGGTTGGCTACACCTTC	CASSQEQGVGYTF
TRBJ2-7	.	TRBV27	TRBD1	TGTGCCAGCAGTCCGCAGGGGGTCCTCTCCTACGAGCAGTACTTC	CASSPQGVLSYEQYF
TRBJ2-5	.	TRBV6-7	.	TGTGCCAGCAGTTACCAAGCAGGGGGAGAAGAAGAGGGGGCGGGGGAGACCCAGTACTTC	CASSYQAGGEEEGAGETQYF
TRBJ2-7	.	TRBV5-6	.	TGTGCCAGCAGCTTGTGGGGTACAGGGACAGAGCAGTACTTC	CASSLWGTGTEQYF
TRBJ1-1	.	TRBV5-1	TRBD1	TGCGCCAGCAGCTGGACAGGGGGGGTCGGCACTGAAGCTTTCTTT	CASSWTGGVGTEAFF
TRBJ2-3	few	TRBV9	.	TGTGCCAGCAGCCCCTACCGGGATACGCAGTATTTT	CASSPYRDTQYF
TRBJ2-7	few	TRBV5-4	.	TGCGCCAGCAGCCAAAAGGAGACGGTTTACGAGCAGTACTTC	CASSQKETVYEQYF
TRBJ2-5	.	TRBV18	TRBD1	TGTGCCAGCTCACCAACAGGGGAGCAAGAGACCCAGTACTTC	CASSPTGEQETQYF